This TCR beta chain was observed in a study of T and B cells in COVID-19 patients. This clonotype was counted between two and nine times. In germline, CDR1 is ENHRY, CDR2 SYGVKD. V was pared by 6 bases and J by 1 base, with 16 bases between. The CDR3 consists of 15 residues. Each TRB amplification used about 250-550 ng of genomic DNA from blood. BIOMED2 TRB-A/B primer pools were used in multiplex TRB PCR. TCRdb redid the calling of the multiplex PCR reads with MiXCR, one entry per CDR3 protein. Here the sample spans several thousand distinct CDR3 sequences, approximately 33% being singletons. Sample: blood. The chain carries TRBV10-3 and TRBJ2-7; D may correspond to TRBD1 or TRBD2 (5 bases each). The sequence was collected from a human donor who had recovered from COVID-19. CDR3 protein: CAISTSGTGSYEQYF. CDR3 in DNA: TGTGCCATCAGCACCTCCGGGACGGGATCCTACGAGCAGTACTTC.